This T cell receptor (beta chain) was recorded in a study of patients and donors after allogeneic stem cell transplantation. CDR1 and CDR2 (germline): MNHEY, SMNVEV (reference sequence). The CDR3 covers 16 residues. Concerning this clonotype itself: Relative to the germline gene, one junction end is altered; a read error may explain this.

TCRdb passed the RT-PCR reads through MiXCR, listing each CDR3 protein once. The table shows 190,000 or so distinct CDR3 sequences, with around two fifths occurring only once. What was sequenced was blood, either unsorted or a sorted T cell fraction (not recorded which). This sequence was found in a human donor who was either an allogeneic HSCT recipient or a stem cell or donor lymphocyte infusion donor (not recorded which). It is not recorded whose cells these are; they may come from a transplant donor. This chain connects TRBV27 to TRBJ1-2; 9 bases are shared with TRBD1. The CDR3 DNA follows: TGTGCCAGCAGTTTAGGACAGGGGACCCTAAACTATGACTACACCTTC. As protein: CASSLGQGTLNYDYTF.